This entry is about one T cell receptor (beta chain). Its antigen is undetermined. This specimen belongs to a study of T cells after yellow fever vaccination. Study conclusions and caveats: Reappearing after the booster were most of the clones from primary vaccination (around 96% CD4, approximately 88% CD8). Within FACS-sorted repertoires, abundant clonotypes contaminating from the bulk population could be present.

CDR1 MRHNA and CDR2 SNTAGT come from the germline V gene. Trimming shortened V by 0 bases and J by 6 bases, and 5 bases separated the two germline ends. CDR3 length equals 12 residues. In TCRdb, the 5' RACE reads were re-called with MiXCR into one record per CDR3 protein. Among approximately 350,000 distinct CDR3 sequences listed, 9.5% to 13% were seen once. The origin of this receptor is a man younger than 30 who received the YFV17D yellow fever vaccine. This chain links TRBV6-4 with TRBJ1-2; D ambiguous. Sequenced here: PBMCs, sampled on the day of the first yellow fever vaccination. CDR3 in amino acids: CASSDSGNGYTF. The CDR3 bases are TGTGCCAGCAGTGACTCGGGGAATGGCTACACCTTC.